Listed below are T cell receptor beta chains from one sample, sequenced in a study of low-dose radiotherapy and immunotherapy resistance in tumors. One entry per CDR3 protein, called by TCRdb with MiXCR from the reads. The sample yields tens of thousands of distinct CDR3 sequences, roughly 19% seen once. The sequenced sample was PBMCs, obtained before treatment. The receptors were gathered from a male donor with prostate cancer. Each CDR3 is given with its conserved first and last residue. A D gene is named only where the DNA matches it firmly. Rows give clone size only sometimes, using once, few, many, or a class for an expanded clone.

V gene: TRBV18
clone size: many
D gene: -
J gene: TRBJ2-6
CDR3 DNA: TGTGCCAGCTCACAGGACGGATTTGGGGCCAACGTCCTGACTTTC
CDR3 protein: CASSQDGFGANVLTF

V gene: TRBV5-1
clone size: many
D gene: -
J gene: TRBJ2-1
CDR3 DNA: TGCGCCAGCAGCTTTGCGTTCGGCTCCTACAATGAGCAGTTCTTC
CDR3 protein: CASSFAFGSYNEQFF

V gene: TRBV29-1
clone size: many
D gene: -
J gene: TRBJ1-1
CDR3 DNA: TGCAGCGGATCCTCATTGAACACTGAAGCTTTCTTT
CDR3 protein: CSGSSLNTEAFF

V gene: TRBV30
clone size: many
D gene: -
J gene: TRBJ1-3
CDR3 DNA: TGTGCCTGGAGAGGGAGTGGAAACACCATATATTTT
CDR3 protein: CAWRGSGNTIYF

V gene: TRBV4-2
clone size: many
D gene: -
J gene: TRBJ1-2
CDR3 DNA: TGTGCCAGCAGCCAAGATCACCCGCCTCGGGGTGGCTACACCTTC
CDR3 protein: CASSQDHPPRGGYTF

V gene: TRBV6-2/TRBV6-3
clone size: many
D gene: -
J gene: TRBJ2-3
CDR3 DNA: TGTGCCAGCGTTTTCGCAGATACGCAGTATTTT
CDR3 protein: CASVFADTQYF

V gene: TRBV5-1
clone size: many
D gene: -
J gene: TRBJ1-5
CDR3 DNA: TGCGCCAGCAGCGAAACAGGTTTGAATCAGCCCCAGCATTTT
CDR3 protein: CASSETGLNQPQHF

V gene: TRBV7-2
clone size: many
D gene: TRBD2
J gene: TRBJ2-3
CDR3 DNA: TGTGCCAGCAGCCGCCAAGCGGGAACCACAGATACGCAGTATTTT
CDR3 protein: CASSRQAGTTDTQYF

V gene: TRBV29-1
clone size: many
D gene: TRBD1
J gene: TRBJ2-7
CDR3 DNA: TGCAGCGTTCGACAGGGGACCTCCTACGAGCAGTACTTC
CDR3 protein: CSVRQGTSYEQYF

V gene: TRBV20-1
clone size: many
D gene: TRBD2
J gene: TRBJ2-5
CDR3 DNA: TGCAGTGCTAGAGACGCGGGGGAAAATCAAGAGACCCAGTACTTC
CDR3 protein: CSARDAGENQETQYF

V gene: TRBV29-1
clone size: many
D gene: TRBD1
J gene: TRBJ2-7
CDR3 DNA: TGCAGCGTATTACAGGGGAGCGAGCAGTACTTC
CDR3 protein: CSVLQGSEQYF

V gene: TRBV28
clone size: -
D gene: -
J gene: TRBJ2-1
CDR3 DNA: TGTGCCAGCATTTCCGGGGGCTCCTACAATGAGCAGTTCTTC
CDR3 protein: CASISGGSYNEQFF

V gene: TRBV29-1
clone size: many
D gene: TRBD1
J gene: TRBJ1-2
CDR3 DNA: TGCAGCGCAACCGGGACAGGGAAAGGCTATGGCTACACCTTC
CDR3 protein: CSATGTGKGYGYTF

V gene: TRBV6-2/TRBV6-3
clone size: many
D gene: -
J gene: TRBJ2-7
CDR3 DNA: TGTGCCAGCAGTGATACAGAATCCTACGAGCAGTACTTC
CDR3 protein: CASSDTESYEQYF

V gene: TRBV29-1
clone size: many
D gene: TRBD1
J gene: TRBJ2-3
CDR3 DNA: TGCAGCGGGGAGCTGTCGGGGGACAGGCTTCCAGATACGCAGTATTTT
CDR3 protein: CSGELSGDRLPDTQYF

V gene: TRBV13
clone size: many
D gene: -
J gene: TRBJ2-3
CDR3 DNA: TGTGCCAGCAGCTTCACAGGCACAGATACGCAGTATTTT
CDR3 protein: CASSFTGTDTQYF

V gene: TRBV7-2
clone size: -
D gene: -
J gene: TRBJ2-7
CDR3 DNA: TGTGCCAGCAGCCGGGACACCGCGAAGTGGGAGCAGTACTTC
CDR3 protein: CASSRDTAKWEQYF

V gene: TRBV7-6
clone size: many
D gene: -
J gene: TRBJ2-1
CDR3 DNA: TGTGCCAGCAGCCCACCGATGGCCTCCTACAATGAGCAGTTCTTC
CDR3 protein: CASSPPMASYNEQFF

V gene: TRBV5-6
clone size: -
D gene: -
J gene: TRBJ1-2
CDR3 DNA: TGTGCCAGCAGCCCGGGAGGGCAGCCCACCTTC
CDR3 protein: CASSPGGQPTF

V gene: TRBV5-6
clone size: many
D gene: TRBD2
J gene: TRBJ2-5
CDR3 DNA: TGTGCCACCGGACTAGCGGGGGCACGAGAGACCCAGTACTTC
CDR3 protein: CATGLAGARETQYF

V gene: TRBV7-3
clone size: many
D gene: -
J gene: TRBJ1-1
CDR3 DNA: TGTGCCAGCAGCCTCGGAACGGCCATGAACACTGAAGCTTTCTTT
CDR3 protein: CASSLGTAMNTEAFF

V gene: TRBV4-1
clone size: many
D gene: -
J gene: TRBJ1-2
CDR3 DNA: TGCGCCAGCAGCCAAACCCCGGCCGGGTTCTATGGCTACACCTTC
CDR3 protein: CASSQTPAGFYGYTF

V gene: TRBV7-2
clone size: many
D gene: TRBD2
J gene: TRBJ2-1
CDR3 DNA: TGTGCCAGCAGCTTAGCGCTGTCGTCGGGGGGTGGAGGTGAGCAGTTCTTC
CDR3 protein: CASSLALSSGGGGEQFF

V gene: TRBV7-9
clone size: many
D gene: -
J gene: TRBJ2-3
CDR3 DNA: TGTGCCAGCAGCTTAGTTGGGCGGAGCACAGATACGCAGTATTTT
CDR3 protein: CASSLVGRSTDTQYF

V gene: TRBV5-4
clone size: many
D gene: -
J gene: TRBJ2-7
CDR3 DNA: TGTGCCAGCAGCTTGAGTCAGAGCTCCTACGAGCAGTACTTC
CDR3 protein: CASSLSQSSYEQYF

V gene: TRBV27
clone size: -
D gene: TRBD1
J gene: TRBJ2-7
CDR3 DNA: TGTGCCAGCACCCGGGGTGGGACAGGATACGAGCAGTACTTC
CDR3 protein: CASTRGGTGYEQYF

V gene: TRBV2
clone size: many
D gene: TRBD2
J gene: TRBJ2-7
CDR3 DNA: TGTGCCAGCGGGGGGGAATACGAGCAGTACTTC
CDR3 protein: CASGGEYEQYF

V gene: TRBV5-1
clone size: many
D gene: TRBD1
J gene: TRBJ1-4
CDR3 DNA: TGCGCCAGCAGCTTGAACAGGGGGGATGAAAAACTGTTTTTT
CDR3 protein: CASSLNRGDEKLFF

V gene: TRBV5-6
clone size: many
D gene: -
J gene: TRBJ1-5
CDR3 DNA: TGTGCCAGCACCCTGGGCCCCTCTAATCAGCCCCAGCATTTT
CDR3 protein: CASTLGPSNQPQHF

V gene: TRBV29-1
clone size: many
D gene: TRBD1
J gene: TRBJ2-7
CDR3 DNA: TGCAGCGTAGAGACAGGGCCCTACGAGCAGTACTTC
CDR3 protein: CSVETGPYEQYF

V gene: TRBV20-1
clone size: many
D gene: -
J gene: TRBJ1-2
CDR3 DNA: TGCAGTGCTAGCCACCTAGTCTACACCTTC
CDR3 protein: CSASHLVYTF

V gene: TRBV20-1
clone size: -
D gene: TRBD2
J gene: TRBJ2-7
CDR3 DNA: TGCAGTGCTAGAGATGGGGCCCCGAAGCGGGGGGAGTCCTACGAGCAGTACTTC
CDR3 protein: CSARDGAPKRGESYEQYF

V gene: TRBV14
clone size: many
D gene: -
J gene: TRBJ2-3
CDR3 DNA: TGTGCCAGCAGCTATGTCGGACTCACAGATACGCAGTATTTT
CDR3 protein: CASSYVGLTDTQYF

V gene: TRBV30
clone size: many
D gene: TRBD2
J gene: TRBJ2-5
CDR3 DNA: TGTGCCTCCGCGGGGGGAGAGACCCAGTACTTC
CDR3 protein: CASAGGETQYF

V gene: TRBV5-8
clone size: many
D gene: TRBD1
J gene: TRBJ1-2
CDR3 DNA: TGTGCCAGCAGCTTGGCCGGGACAGACTATGGCTACACCTTC
CDR3 protein: CASSLAGTDYGYTF

V gene: TRBV11-3
clone size: many
D gene: -
J gene: TRBJ2-3
CDR3 DNA: TGTGCCAGCAGCCACAGGGCCTCGGGGGATACGCAGTATTTT
CDR3 protein: CASSHRASGDTQYF

V gene: TRBV19
clone size: many
D gene: TRBD1
J gene: TRBJ1-2
CDR3 DNA: TGTGCCAGTAAGGCTGGGACAGGGAAGGGCTATGGCTACACCTTC
CDR3 protein: CASKAGTGKGYGYTF

V gene: TRBV18
clone size: -
D gene: -
J gene: TRBJ2-7
CDR3 DNA: TGTGCCAGCTCACCGCCTCCCGGGACAACCTACGAGCAGTACTTC
CDR3 protein: CASSPPPGTTYEQYF

V gene: TRBV25-1
clone size: many
D gene: -
J gene: TRBJ1-6
CDR3 DNA: TGTGCCAGCAGTGCACTAGGACCAAGGGATTCACCCCTCCACTTT
CDR3 protein: CASSALGPRDSPLHF

V gene: TRBV2
clone size: many
D gene: TRBD2
J gene: TRBJ2-3
CDR3 DNA: TGTGCCAGCAGCCCGGGACTAGCGGGACGGGCAGATACGCAGTATTTT
CDR3 protein: CASSPGLAGRADTQYF

V gene: TRBV6-9
clone size: -
D gene: -
J gene: TRBJ1-2
CDR3 DNA: TGTGCCAGCAGTACAGGGACGGGGTCGAGTGGCTACACCTTC
CDR3 protein: CASSTGTGSSGYTF

V gene: TRBV7-6
clone size: many
D gene: -
J gene: TRBJ2-1
CDR3 DNA: TGTGCCAGCAGCTCCCCGTTTGGCAGGCGATACAATGAGCAGTTCTTC
CDR3 protein: CASSSPFGRRYNEQFF

V gene: TRBV11-2
clone size: many
D gene: -
J gene: TRBJ2-1
CDR3 DNA: TGTGCCAGCAGCTGGAACGAAGCTCTTGAGCAGTTCTTC
CDR3 protein: CASSWNEALEQFF

V gene: TRBV20-1
clone size: many
D gene: TRBD1
J gene: TRBJ2-1
CDR3 DNA: TGCAGTGCTAGCCCCAAGACAGGGCCTCCCGCAAGGGAGCAGTTCTTC
CDR3 protein: CSASPKTGPPAREQFF

V gene: TRBV7-2
clone size: many
D gene: TRBD1
J gene: TRBJ1-1
CDR3 DNA: TGCGCCAGCAGCTTGGGGCAGGGGGCGCGACAAGCTGAAGCTTTCTTT
CDR3 protein: CASSLGQGARQAEAFF

V gene: TRBV11-2
clone size: many
D gene: TRBD1
J gene: TRBJ2-2
CDR3 DNA: TGTGCCAGCAGCCTCGTTGAAAGGGTAGCAGGGGGAAACACCGGGGAGCTGTTTTTT
CDR3 protein: CASSLVERVAGGNTGELFF

V gene: TRBV30
clone size: many
D gene: -
J gene: TRBJ1-5
CDR3 DNA: TGTGCCCTCCTAAGGGGACTTTCGGCAGGTCAGCCCCAGCATTTT
CDR3 protein: CALLRGLSAGQPQHF

V gene: TRBV5-1
clone size: many
D gene: TRBD1
J gene: TRBJ2-7
CDR3 DNA: TGCGCCAGCAGCCCTAGGACAGGCACCTACGAGCAGTACTTC
CDR3 protein: CASSPRTGTYEQYF

V gene: TRBV9
clone size: few
D gene: -
J gene: TRBJ1-6
CDR3 DNA: TGTGCCAGCAGCGTAGACCCCAGGGCAGGATCACCCCTCCACTTT
CDR3 protein: CASSVDPRAGSPLHF

V gene: TRBV5-1
clone size: many
D gene: TRBD2
J gene: TRBJ2-1
CDR3 DNA: TGCGCCAGCAGCTTGGATTCTAGCGGGGGGAATGAGCAGTTCTTC
CDR3 protein: CASSLDSSGGNEQFF

V gene: TRBV11-3
clone size: many
D gene: TRBD2
J gene: TRBJ2-4
CDR3 DNA: TGTGCCAGCAGCCCGGGGGGTACTCGAGCCAAAAACATTCAGTACTTC
CDR3 protein: CASSPGGTRAKNIQYF

V gene: TRBV10-3
clone size: many
D gene: -
J gene: TRBJ2-5
CDR3 DNA: TGTGCCATCAGTGAAAGCCGCGGCGAGGAGACCCAGTACTTC
CDR3 protein: CAISESRGEETQYF

V gene: TRBV27
clone size: many
D gene: TRBD1
J gene: TRBJ2-6
CDR3 DNA: TGTGCCAGCAGTCGACCGACAGGGGCGACTGGGGCCAACGTCCTGACTTTC
CDR3 protein: CASSRPTGATGANVLTF

V gene: TRBV30
clone size: many
D gene: -
J gene: TRBJ2-5
CDR3 DNA: TGTGCCTGGAGTCTAACTATGGGCCAGGTGACCCAGTACTTC
CDR3 protein: CAWSLTMGQVTQYF

V gene: TRBV29-1
clone size: many
D gene: -
J gene: TRBJ2-7
CDR3 DNA: TGCAGCGTGACCGGGACTTGGCAGTACTTC
CDR3 protein: CSVTGTWQYF

V gene: TRBV27
clone size: many
D gene: TRBD1
J gene: TRBJ1-1
CDR3 DNA: TGTGCCAGCAGTTTTGTGGGGACAGGGGACACTGAAGCTTTCTTT
CDR3 protein: CASSFVGTGDTEAFF

V gene: TRBV29-1
clone size: many
D gene: TRBD1
J gene: TRBJ1-1
CDR3 DNA: TGCAGCGTCGCTATGTCGACAGGGGGCACTGAAGCTTTCTTT
CDR3 protein: CSVAMSTGGTEAFF